This is a list of T cell receptor beta chains from one sample in a study of cytomegalovirus exposure and HLA in healthy donors. Generated by immunoSEQ multiplex PCR, the TCRdb table keeps only in-frame clones and is missing some. The table includes some 110,000 clones, approximately 70% detected once. Sequencing input: PBMCs. Every receptor here comes from a boy younger than 18 in good health and CMV-seronegative. The CDR3 runs from the conserved cysteine through the conserved F or W. D genes are given only for firm matches. Size values are once, few and many counts, or a class for expanded clones, and some rows have none.

TRBV28	.	.	TRBJ1-6	13	CASSLTNGSPLHF	TGTGCCAGCAGTTTAACCAACGGTTCACCCCTCCACTTT
TRBV5-1	.	few	TRBJ2-7	17	CASSLAPSYRMAYEQYF	TGCGCCAGCAGCTTGGCCCCAAGCTATCGAATGGCCTACGAGCAGTACTTC
TRBV10-3	TRBD1	.	TRBJ1-2	14	CAIGLTGGDYGYTF	TGTGCCATCGGCTTAACAGGGGGGGACTATGGCTACACCTTC
TRBV27	.	.	TRBJ2-3	12	CARVYSTDTQYF	TGTGCCAGAGTATATAGTACAGATACGCAGTATTTT
TRBV10-2	.	.	TRBJ1-2	13	CASRLTPHYGYTF	TGCGCCAGCAGACTAACACCTCACTATGGCTACACCTTC
TRBV30	TRBD2	.	TRBJ2-3	16	CAWKLIAGPSTDTQYF	TGTGCCTGGAAGCTAATAGCGGGGCCCAGCACAGATACGCAGTATTTT
TRBV14	TRBD2	.	TRBJ2-3	16	CASSQDGLAGADTQYF	TGTGCCAGCAGCCAAGACGGACTAGCGGGCGCAGATACGCAGTATTTT
TRBV27	.	.	TRBJ2-5	11	CASSLGGYQYF	TGTGCCAGCAGTTTGGGCGGGTACCAGTACTTC
TRBV5-4	.	once	TRBJ2-2	16	CASSLVGQGLAGELFF	TGTGCCAGCAGCTTGGTTGGGCAGGGATTAGCCGGGGAGCTGTTTTTT
TRBV6-5	.	once	TRBJ2-7	11	CASREFGEQYF	TGTGCCAGCAGGGAGTTTGGCGAGCAGTACTTC
TRBV2	.	.	TRBJ2-5	17	CASSERVLEGAQETQYF	TGTGCCAGCAGTGAACGGGTGTTGGAGGGGGCACAAGAGACCCAGTACTTC
TRBV15	.	.	TRBJ2-7	13	CATSNRRADEQYF	TGTGCCACCAGCAATCGGAGGGCCGACGAGCAGTACTTC
TRBV5-1	TRBD1	.	TRBJ2-3	15	CASSSWTGGTDTQYF	TGCGCCAGCAGCTCATGGACAGGGGGGACAGATACGCAGTATTTT